One and the same sample provided the 30 T cell receptor beta chains below, sequenced in a study of T cell responses to AZD1222 COVID-19 vaccine (dated by TCRdb to the early 2020s). The sample's time point label, decoded: baseline before first vaccination. The library was built by means of the immunoSEQ multiplex PCR assay. TCRdb limited this immuneACCESS table to in-frame rearrangements with V and J called. A share of clones is missing; checked studies link under half to unresolved V genes, and the rest is unexplained. The sample table shows about 56,000 clones, and approximately 85% are seen once. The top ten clonotypes cover around 16% of the sample. The sequencing here drew on peripheral blood, taken on day 0 of AZD1222 vaccination. The receptors shown here come from an adult in good health.

The gene calls are TRBV5-4 and TRBJ2-1; D is ambiguous. The germline gives CDR1 SGHNT, CDR2 YYREEE (reference sequence). V lost 2 bases and J 5 bases, leaving 11 bases between the germline ends. This CDR3 contains 14 residues. DNA of the CDR3: TGTGCCAGCAGCTTTATTTCCCGAAACAATGAGCAGTTCTTC. It codes for CASSFISRNNEQFF.

The chain recombines TRBV19 with TRBJ1-5; 7 bases match TRBD1. CDR3 length: 14 amino acids. J gave up 2 bases and V 10 bases, and 8 bases lay outside the gene matches. Per the germline V gene, CDR1 is LNHDA and CDR2 is SQIVND (reference sequence). This CDR3 is CATETGFRNQPQHF. In nucleotides, the CDR3 is TGTGCCACTGAGACAGGGTTTCGCAATCAGCCCCAGCATTTT.

Comments on this clone: The same CDR3 can be traced to other DNA sequences in this sample. This chain connects TRBV7-3 to TRBJ1-1; no firm D call. The CDR3 totals 13 residues. Germline values: CDR1 SGHTA, CDR2 FQGTGA. V shed 5 bases and J shed 3 bases, with 10 bases lying between them. The CDR3 DNA reads TGTGCCAGCAGCCGGAGAGCGGACACTGAAGCTTTCTTT. Translation: CASSRRADTEAFF.

The chain has TRBV6-5 and TRBJ2-3; D uncertain. This CDR3 is built from 12 residues. Germline values: CDR1 MNHEY, CDR2 SVGAGI. V lost 6 bases and J 3 bases, leaving 7 bases between the germline ends. CDR3: CASSTNTDTQYF. DNA of the CDR3: TGTGCCAGCAGCACGAATACAGATACGCAGTATTTT.

Only one count was recorded for this clone. The chain has TRBV5-8 and TRBJ1-5; D unclear. Trimming took 7 bases from V and 7 from J, leaving 18 bases between them. This CDR3 has 14 amino acids. CDR1 is SGHTS, CDR2 YDEGEE, per germline. CDR3 DNA: TGTGCCAGCCACCGGGGAAAAAGGGAACAGCCCCAGCATTTT. Its translation is CASHRGKREQPQHF.

With respect to this clone: This sample includes further DNA sequences coding for the same CDR3. The chain links TRBV9 to TRBJ2-2; D ambiguous. The CDR3 covers 14 residues. The germline V gene encodes CDR1 SGDLS and CDR2 YYNGEE. The V gene lost 4 bases and the J gene lost 3 bases, with 10 bases spanning the gap. CDR3 DNA: TGTGCCAGCAGCCACAGAAGTTACACCGGGGAGCTGTTTTTT. It codes for CASSHRSYTGELFF.

This sequence joins TRBV27 and TRBJ1-2, with unresolved D. Per germline, CDR1 MNHEY and CDR2 SMNVEV (reference sequence). V shed 6 bases and J shed 4 bases, with 18 bases lying between them. The CDR3 consists of 15 residues. CDR3 amino acids: CASRPVDLASYGYTF. The CDR3 nucleotides read TGTGCCAGCAGGCCGGTCGATTTAGCCTCCTATGGCTACACCTTC.

The V and J genes are TRBV23-1 and TRBJ2-7; 7 nucleotides match TRBD1. TRBV23-1 is recorded as an ORF, its role being uncertain. V was pared by 0 bases and J by 1 base, with 9 bases of the junction left unmatched. This CDR3 has 17 amino acids. In nucleotides, the CDR3 is TGCGCCAGCAGTCAATCATATGGGACAGCTTTTTCCTACGAGCAGTACTTC. It specifies CASSQSYGTAFSYEQYF.

This clone was recorded a few times. The chain links TRBV5-5 to TRBJ2-2, with a weak D call TRBD2 (6 bases). CDR3 size: 16 residues. The V and J ends lost 0 bases and 3 bases respectively, with 12 bases between them. Germline V lookup: CDR1 SGHKS, CDR2 YYEKEE (reference sequence). The CDR3 spells CASSLAGLAYTGELFF. The DNA of the CDR3 is TGTGCCAGCAGCTTGGCTGGGCTAGCGTACACCGGGGAGCTGTTTTTT. Using reference TRBV5-5 and TRBJ2-2 for the parts outside the CDR3, the full variable domain is DAGVTQSPTHLIKTRGQQVTLRCSPISGHKSVSWYQQVLGQGPQFIFQYYEKEERGRGNFPDRFSARQFPNYSSELNVNALLLGDSALYLCASSLAGLAYTGELFFGEGSRLTVL.

Concerning this clone: A read error may account for a junction end that differs from germline. The chain joins TRBV9 to TRBJ1-6; maybe TRBD1 (5 bases). Germline V gene lookup returns CDR1 SGDLS and CDR2 YYNGEE. This CDR3 has 15 amino acids. This CDR3 reads CASSVRLGPNSSLHF. CDR3 nucleotide sequence: TGTGCCAGCAGCGTTCGGCTGGGGCCAAATTCATCCCTCCACTTT.

This clone appeared once. V and J are TRBV5-1 and TRBJ2-2; D perhaps matches TRBD2 (6 bases). The V and J ends lost 0 bases and 7 bases respectively, with 10 bases between them. CDR3 length equals 14 residues. CDR1 and CDR2 from the germline V gene are SGHRS and YFSETQ. In DNA, the CDR3 is TGCGCCAGCAGCTTGGATGCGGGGTTCGGGGAGCTGTTTTTT. It is translated as CASSLDAGFGELFF.

The chain joins TRBV7-8 to TRBJ1-5; TRBD1 aligns across 10 bases. There are 14 residues in the CDR3. J was trimmed by 7 bases and V by 5 bases; bases with no gene match: 5. Germline lookup yields CDR1 SGHVS and CDR2 FQNEAQ. CDR3 residues: CASSETGGRQPQHF. The CDR3 DNA reads as TGTGCCAGCAGCGAGACAGGGGGCAGACAGCCCCAGCATTTT.

This rearrangement joins TRBV14 to TRBJ1-2, with D possibly being TRBD1 (6 bases). This CDR3 has 14 residues. In germline, CDR1 is SGHDN, CDR2 FVKESK. V was trimmed by 2 bases and J by 4 bases, leaving 11 bases between them. CDR3 nucleotide sequence: TGTGCCAGCAGCCAACAAACAGGGCCCTATGGCTACACCTTC. This gives the protein CASSQQTGPYGYTF.

The chain carries TRBV28 and TRBJ1-1, with unresolved D. With 2 bases removed from V and 2 bases from J, the gap between germline ends came to 9 bases. This CDR3 contains 14 residues. Germline loops: CDR1 MDHEN, CDR2 SYDVKM. For the CDR3, the DNA is TGTGCCAGCAGTTTAGGTAGGATTAACACTGAAGCTTTCTTT. The encoded protein is CASSLGRINTEAFF.

This chain links TRBV6-5 with TRBJ2-5; D is ambiguous. The germline CDR1 and CDR2 sequences are MNHEY and SVGAGI. The CDR3 has 11 amino acids. V was clipped by 5 bases and J by 4 bases, with 5 bases between them. The CDR3 nucleotides read TGTGCCAGCAGTACCGGAGAGACCCAGTACTTC. It is translated as CASSTGETQYF.

The V gene is TRBV15, the J gene TRBJ1-5; TRBD1 matches at 7 bases. Germline V gene data show CDR1 as LNHNV and CDR2 as YYDKDF (reference sequence). The CDR3 extends over 15 amino acids. The J segment lost 5 bases and the V segment lost 7 bases, leaving 11 bases of the junction unmatched. CDR3 DNA sequence: TGTGCCACCACCCTGTACCAGGGGGAGGATCAGCCCCAGCATTTT. As protein: CATTLYQGEDQPQHF. The whole variable domain, remainder taken from reference TRBV15 and TRBJ1-5, is DAMVIQNPRYQVTQFGKPVTLSCSQTLNHNVMYWYQQKSSQAPKLLFHYYDKDFNNEADTPDNFQSRRPNTSFCFLDIRSPGLGDTAMYLCATTLYQGEDQPQHFGDGTRLSIL.

The rearrangement links TRBV11-2 to TRBJ2-7; D uncertain. The germline CDR1 and CDR2 sequences are SGHAT and FQNNGV. The CDR3 covers 14 residues. The germline V and J ends were trimmed by 5 bases and 3 bases, with 14 bases remaining between them. The CDR3 loop is CASSRHVQDYEQYF. In nucleotides, the CDR3 is TGTGCCAGCAGCCGCCACGTCCAGGACTACGAGCAGTACTTC. Full variable domain (remainder filled in from reference TRBV11-2 and TRBJ2-7): EAGVAQSPRYKIIEKRQSVAFWCNPISGHATLYWYQQILGQGPKLLIQFQNNGVVDDSQLPKDRFSAERLKGVDSTLKIQPAKLEDSAVYLCASSRHVQDYEQYFGPGTRLTVT.

The V call is TRBV27, the J call TRBJ2-1; D is possibly TRBD1 (5 bases). CDR1 is MNHEY, CDR2 SMNVEV, per germline (reference sequence). Trimming took off 5 bases at V and 15 bases at J, with 14 bases between the two ends. The CDR3 length is 11 residues. CDR3 sequence reads: CASSALGRRFF. CDR3 in DNA: TGTGCCAGCAGTGCGTTGGGGCGCCGGTTCTTC.

The chain combines TRBV10-3 with TRBJ2-7; possibly TRBD1 for D (6 bases). CDR1 is ENHRY and CDR2 is SYGVKD in the germline V gene. V dropped 7 bases and J dropped 5 bases, with 12 bases sitting between them. The CDR3 sequence is 12 residues long. This chain's CDR3 is CAIKGPGDEQYF. The CDR3 nucleotides are TGTGCCATCAAAGGGCCAGGGGACGAGCAGTACTTC.

This chain uses TRBV5-4 with TRBJ1-2; a possible D gene is TRBD1 (6 bases). This CDR3 spans 15 amino acids. Germline V gene data show CDR1 as SGHNT and CDR2 as YYREEE (reference sequence). The V and J ends lost 7 bases and 6 bases respectively, with 22 bases between them. CDR3 sequence (DNA): TGTGCCAGCGGGAGGAGGGGGGGCAGGGTGAATGGCTACACCTTC. This translates into CASGRRGGRVNGYTF.

There are a few counts of this clone. The genes are TRBV7-9 and TRBJ2-7; D is perhaps TRBD2 (6 bases). Germline values: CDR1 SEHNR, CDR2 FQNEAQ (reference sequence). The CDR3 is 16 residues long. The germline V and J ends were trimmed by 5 bases and 0 bases, with 17 bases remaining between them. The CDR3 sequence is CASSRLTGVLSYEQYF. Here the CDR3 DNA reads TGTGCCAGCAGCAGATTAACGGGGGTCCTCTCCTACGAGCAGTACTTC.

This chain joins TRBV5-6 and TRBJ1-3; perhaps TRBD1 as D (5 bases). Germline CDR1 reads SGHDT; CDR2 reads YYEEEE. Trimming left V 3 bases short and J 3 bases short, with 13 bases between. CDR3 size: 15 residues. CDR3 amino acids: CASSSSSGGGNTIYF. The CDR3 region has the DNA TGTGCCAGCAGCTCCTCGAGCGGGGGTGGAAACACCATATATTTT.

The chain joins TRBV4-1 to TRBJ1-6; 7 positions match TRBD1. Germline trimming cut 6 bases from V and 5 bases from J; bases unmatched to any gene: 7. Germline CDR1 is MGHRA and CDR2 is YSYEKL. The CDR3 has 15 residues. The CDR3 DNA reads TGCGCCAGCAGACCAGGGGGTTTTGATAATTCACCCCTCCACTTT. The encoded protein is CASRPGGFDNSPLHF.

This chain joins TRBV4-1 and TRBJ1-6; D gene unclear. This CDR3 region has 14 residues. V dropped 0 bases and J dropped 7 bases, with 7 bases sitting between them. Germline values: CDR1 MGHRA, CDR2 YSYEKL. The CDR3: CASSQDLRNSPLHF. Here the CDR3 DNA reads TGCGCCAGCAGCCAAGATCTCAGGAATTCACCCCTCCACTTT.

CDR3 nucleotides: TGTGCCAGCAGGCCGGGAAACACCATATATTTT. Its protein product is CASRPGNTIYF. V usage is TRBV7-6 and J usage is TRBJ1-3; D unclear. Deletions cut 6 bases from V and 4 bases from J, with 4 bases between. Germline V gene sequence: CDR1 SGHVS, CDR2 FNYEAQ. The CDR3 sequence is 11 residues long.

The rearrangement uses TRBV3-1 (or the pseudogene TRBV3-2) and TRBJ1-2; the match to TRBD1 covers 9 bases. Germline CDR1 LGHDT, CDR2 YNNKEL (reference sequence). This CDR3 spans 14 amino acids. Trimming cost V 0 bases and J 7 bases; bases outside gene matches: 3. The CDR3 region has the DNA TGTGCCAGCAGCCAAGAGGACAGGGGATCTGGCTACACCTTC. Residues: CASSQEDRGSGYTF.

The chain couples TRBV12-3 or TRBV12-4 to TRBJ2-2, with D unclear. V dropped 2 bases and J dropped 7 bases, with 2 bases sitting between them. The CDR3 is 11 amino acids. DNA of the CDR3: TGTGCCAGCAGTTTACTCGGGGAGCTGTTTTTT. Protein product: CASSLLGELFF.

The count of this clone is one. The chain joins TRBV28 to TRBJ2-1; either TRBD1 or TRBD2 may fit D (5 bases each). Germline CDR1 MDHEN, CDR2 SYDVKM. This CDR3 is 14 amino acids long. V lost 6 bases and J 2 bases, leaving 11 bases between the germline ends. The CDR3 sequence is CASRRDGAYNEQFF. The CDR3 DNA follows: TGTGCCAGCAGACGGGACGGAGCCTACAATGAGCAGTTCTTC.

The J gene is TRBJ1-4, the V gene TRBV21-1; the listed D gene, TRBD1, was not tested against the DNA. TRBV21-1 is classified as a pseudogene. The CDR3 totals 12 residues. The CDR3 loop is CASSIQGEKLFF. CDR3 coding DNA: TGTGCCAGCAGCATACAGGGTGAAAAACTGTTTTTT.

The V call is TRBV5-4, the J call TRBJ2-7; 7 bases agree with TRBD1. Unmatched junction bases numbered 5, after V lost 4 bases and J lost 1 base. The germline gives CDR1 SGHNT, CDR2 YYREEE (reference sequence). The CDR3 length is 14 residues. The CDR3, as DNA: TGTGCCAGCAGCCTTATGGGACAGTCCTACGAGCAGTACTTC. It translates to CASSLMGQSYEQYF. The variable domain in full, completed from reference TRBV5-4 and TRBJ2-7, reads ETGVTQSPTHLIKTRGQQVTLRCSSQSGHNTVSWYQQALGQGPQFIFQYYREEENGRGNFPPRFSGLQFPNYSSELNVNALELDDSALYLCASSLMGQSYEQYFGPGTRLTVT.